Included here is one T cell receptor beta chain sequence, with context. A much bigger clone sits one base away, suggesting this may be a read error. The template for TCR beta VDJ and CDR3 sequence profiling was genomic DNA. One entry per CDR3 protein results from TCRdb running MiXCR on the reads. The top ten clones hold about 3% of a sample with about 160,000 distinct CDR3 sequences, around 48% of them seen once. V lost 5 bases and J 0 bases, leaving 14 bases between the germline ends. CDR1 and CDR2 from the germline V gene are SGHVS and FQNEAQ. CDR3 length: 16 amino acids. The data originate from a study of CD8+CD57+ T cells in acquired aplastic anemia. For sequencing, patients were chosen who had shown expansion of CD8+CD57+ cells by flow cytometry.

Material for sequencing was sorted CD4+, CD8+, or CD8+CD57+ T cells (not recorded which) from PBMCs. The chain is built from TRBV7-8 and TRBJ1-3, with a weak D call TRBD1 (6 bases). This receptor was obtained from a human donor with aplastic anemia. The CDR3 region has the DNA TGTGCCAGCAGCGTAGTCGGACAGCACTCTGGAAACACCATATATTTT. It is translated as CASSVVGQHSGNTIYF. The complete variable domain, with remaining parts taken from reference TRBV7-8 and TRBJ1-3, reads GAGVSQSPRYKVAKRGQDVALRCDPISGHVSLFWYQQALGQGPEFLTYFQNEAQLDKSGLPSDRFFAERPEGSVSTLKIQRTQQEDSAVYLCASSVVGQHSGNTIYFGEGSWLTVV.